This T cell receptor (beta chain) originates from a study of CD4 and CD8 cells across lung adenocarcinoma regions. The CDR3 contains 14 residues. Germline CDR1 and CDR2: WNHNN and SYGVQD (reference sequence). This clonotype showed up just once. One junction end disagrees with the germline gene, perhaps due to a read error. TCRdb analysed the PCR reads with MiXCR anew, one entry per CDR3 protein. Among about 20,000 distinct CDR3 sequences listed, approximately 49% were seen once. Samples came from patients with localized non-small cell lung adenocarcinoma. This chain joins TRBV10-1 and TRBJ2-4; perhaps D is TRBD1 or TRBD2 (5 bases each). Sequencing used CD8+ T cells from the center of a lung tumor. The source is a female donor with lung adenocarcinoma. The CD4 and CD8 labels of this study may be unreliable. The CDR3 DNA sequence: TGCGCCAGCACGGGGCTGCGAGACAAAAATACGCAGTATTTC. Residues: CASTGLRDKNTQYF.